This T cell receptor beta chain was obtained from a study of OX40 agonist ivuxolimab in advanced cancers. Whole-study context: Patients were treated with ivuxolimab, an agonistic anti-OX40 (CD134) antibody. Study findings and constraints: Which antigen the expanded peripheral T cells recognized is unknown.

Details on this clone: Antigen: not known.

Only in-frame clones appear in the TCRdb table, and some are missing; sequencing was by immunoSEQ multiplex PCR. The table has 40,000 to 45,000 clones, about 90% seen once; the top ten hold under 30%. With 4 bases clipped from V and 2 bases from J, the junction kept 6 bases outside the gene matches. Germline V lookup: CDR1 MNHNY, CDR2 SVGAGI (reference sequence). This CDR3 region has 16 residues. The material sequenced was CD4+ or CD8+ T cells sorted from blood, taken in a trial of the OX40 agonist ivuxolimab. The chain couples TRBV6-6 to TRBJ1-5; TRBD1 aligns across 9 bases. This sequence originates from an adult with an advanced solid tumor such as melanoma, head and neck, liver or kidney cancer. CDR3 sequence reads: CASSSQGASGNQPQHF. CDR3 coding DNA: TGTGCCAGCAGTTCACAGGGGGCTTCGGGCAATCAGCCCCAGCATTTT.